These T cell receptor beta chains were read from a single sample in a study of identical twins. TCRdb passed the 5' RACE reads through MiXCR, listing each CDR3 protein once. The sample lists fewer than 900,000 distinct CDR3 sequences, about 20% seen once, with 4% to 5.5% in the top ten. These records were also assigned to another study, of T cells expressing NK-cell markers.

Material for sequencing was PBMCs. Receptors were obtained from a woman aged 18-29 years in good health. Both conserved end residues are part of each CDR3. Fields, in order: clone size, V gene, J gene, D gene, CDR3 DNA, CDR3 protein. A D gene is named only where the DNA matches it firmly. A clone size is listed for some rows: how often the clone was seen (once, few, many), or a class if it is expanded.

few,TRBV20-1,TRBJ2-5,NA,TGCAGTGCTAGAGATCCCCGGAGACAAGAGACCCAGTACTTC,CSARDPRRQETQYF
few,TRBV2,TRBJ2-5,NA,TGTGCCAGCAGTGTGGCGGGGTTTCAAGAGACCCAGTACTTC,CASSVAGFQETQYF
NA,TRBV6-1,TRBJ2-2,TRBD2,TGTGCCAGCAGTGAGATCGGGGGGAGGATGGCCGGGGAGCTGTTTTTT,CASSEIGGRMAGELFF
few,TRBV6-6,TRBJ2-3,NA,TGTGCCAGCAGTTACCAAACAGATACGCAGTATTTT,CASSYQTDTQYF
NA,TRBV27,TRBJ2-1,NA,TGTGCCAGCAGCCCTCTATGGGGGGATGAGCAGTTCTTC,CASSPLWGDEQFF
NA,TRBV15,TRBJ2-5,NA,TGTGCCACCAGCAGAGGAGCGGCCAGCCAAGAGACCCAGTACTTC,CATSRGAASQETQYF
NA,TRBV12-3/TRBV12-4,TRBJ2-1,TRBD1,TGTGCCAGCAGACCGGGACAGGGCGATGAGCAGTTCTTC,CASRPGQGDEQFF
once,TRBV3-1,TRBJ2-7,TRBD1,TGTGCCAGCACCCCTACAGGGGGAAATTACGAGCAGTACTTC,CASTPTGGNYEQYF
NA,TRBV9,TRBJ2-4,NA,TGTGCCAGCAGCGTAGAAGCAGGAGCCAAAAACATTCAGTACTTC,CASSVEAGAKNIQYF
few,TRBV11-2,TRBJ1-1,NA,TGTGCCAGCAGCTTATACGCCCCAGGGGCCGGGAACACTGAAGCTTTCTTT,CASSLYAPGAGNTEAFF
NA,TRBV9,TRBJ2-1,NA,TGTGCCAGCAGCCCAAGTGGGGGTCGGCATGAGCAGTTCTTC,CASSPSGGRHEQFF
NA,TRBV4-3,TRBJ2-1,NA,TGCGCCAGCAGCCTCGGGGCCGACTCCTACAATGAGCAGTTCTTC,CASSLGADSYNEQFF
few,TRBV20-1,TRBJ2-5,TRBD2,TGCAGTGCTATTACCCGGACTAGCCCCCGAGGAGAGACCCAGTACTTC,CSAITRTSPRGETQYF
few,TRBV5-5,TRBJ2-7,TRBD1,TGTGCCAGCAGGGGTTACGGGGGACAGGGGTCCTACGAGCAGTACTTC,CASRGYGGQGSYEQYF
many,TRBV6-5,TRBJ1-2,TRBD1,TGTGCCAGCAGTTACGCCGGGACAGGGGAGGGCTACACCTTC,CASSYAGTGEGYTF
few,TRBV5-1,TRBJ2-7,NA,TGCGCCAGCAGCTTGGCGGGCGCAGGACGCTACGAGCAGTACTTC,CASSLAGAGRYEQYF
NA,TRBV5-1,TRBJ1-1,NA,TGCGCCAGCAGCGTGGACCGGGCGGGTGAAGCTTTCTTT,CASSVDRAGEAFF
many,TRBV5-6,TRBJ2-1,TRBD2,TGTGCCAGCAGCTCGGGACTAGCGGATGGGAGAAAGTTCTTC,CASSSGLADGRKFF
few,TRBV5-1,TRBJ1-6,NA,TGCGCCAGCAGCTTCGTTCGGGGCGGCGATTCACCCCTCCACTTT,CASSFVRGGDSPLHF
few,TRBV12-3/TRBV12-4,TRBJ1-2,NA,TGTGCCAGCAGTTTCTCAGGGTATAGTAGTTATGGCTACACCTTC,CASSFSGYSSYGYTF
many,TRBV2,TRBJ1-2,NA,TGTGCCAGCAGTTCGACGCCCGACTATGGCTACACCTTC,CASSSTPDYGYTF
many,TRBV29-1,TRBJ2-7,NA,TGCAGCGTTGAAGAGGGGAGTATAAACGGCGAGCAGTACTTC,CSVEEGSINGEQYF
few,TRBV10-3,TRBJ1-1,NA,TGTGCCATCGTGAAGGGGGTCCTTAACACTGAAGCTTTCTTT,CAIVKGVLNTEAFF
few,TRBV4-1,TRBJ2-3,TRBD2,TGCGCCAGCAGCCGGAGTGGGACTAGCGGGGGGGCCCCTGGTACGCAGTATTTT,CASSRSGTSGGAPGTQYF
few,TRBV12-3/TRBV12-4,TRBJ2-7,NA,TGTGCCAGCAGTCAAGACAGTGTCGAGCAGTACTTC,CASSQDSVEQYF
many,TRBV6-6,TRBJ1-6,NA,TGTGCCAGCAGTTACGTGTTGACCACCGACCTCCACTTT,CASSYVLTTDLHF
NA,TRBV5-5,TRBJ1-4,NA,TGTGCCAGCGCTCTCACCCCGAATGAAAAACTGTTTTTT,CASALTPNEKLFF
NA,TRBV18,TRBJ1-1,TRBD1,TGTGCCAGCTCTTCGACAGGGAGGGACACTGAAGCTTTCTTT,CASSSTGRDTEAFF
many,TRBV29-1,TRBJ2-1,TRBD2,TGCAGCGTGGAGGAGCGGGAGGGATCCTACAATGAGCAGTTCTTC,CSVEEREGSYNEQFF